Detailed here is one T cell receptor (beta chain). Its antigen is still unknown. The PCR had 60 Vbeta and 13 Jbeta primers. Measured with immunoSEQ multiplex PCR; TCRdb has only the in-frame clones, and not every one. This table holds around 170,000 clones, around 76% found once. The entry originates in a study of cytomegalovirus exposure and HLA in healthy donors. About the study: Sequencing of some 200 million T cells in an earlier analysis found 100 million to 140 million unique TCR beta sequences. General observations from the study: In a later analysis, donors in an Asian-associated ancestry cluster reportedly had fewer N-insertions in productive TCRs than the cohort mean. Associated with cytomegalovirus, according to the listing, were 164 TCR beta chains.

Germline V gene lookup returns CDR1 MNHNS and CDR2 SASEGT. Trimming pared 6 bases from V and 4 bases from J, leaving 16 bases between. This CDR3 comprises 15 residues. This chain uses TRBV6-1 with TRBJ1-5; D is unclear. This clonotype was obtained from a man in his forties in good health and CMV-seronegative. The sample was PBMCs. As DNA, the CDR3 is TGTGCCAGCAGCCCCGAGGCCTCACCAAATCAGCCCCAGCATTTT. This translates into CASSPEASPNQPQHF.